These 27 T cell receptor beta chains were sequenced from one sample in a study of CD8 T cells in ankylosing spondylitis. TCRdb independently ran MiXCR on the 5' RACE reads; one entry per CDR3 protein. Of 250,000 or so distinct CDR3 sequences listed, more than 15% are singletons. Sequenced material: blood, either unsorted or a sorted T cell fraction (not recorded which). The receptors stem from a male donor with ankylosing spondylitis or in good health (not recorded which).

The chain uses TRBV2 and TRBJ1-2; weak D call: TRBD1 (6 bases). Germline CDR1 is SNHLY and CDR2 is FYNNEI. CDR3 size: 16 residues. Deletions cut 6 bases from V and 2 bases from J, with 19 bases between. The CDR3 spells CASRVQGDPSNYGYTF. The DNA for the CDR3 is TGTGCCAGCAGGGTACAGGGAGACCCGAGCAACTATGGCTACACCTTC.

This clonotype was observed a handful of times. V usage is TRBV5-6 and J usage is TRBJ2-7, with 8 bases matching TRBD1. Losses at the gene ends were 5 bases for V and 3 bases for J; bases not matched to a gene: 16. The germline CDR1 and CDR2 sequences are SGHDT and YYEEEE. This CDR3 has 17 amino acids. This CDR3 is CASSYWNSQGAVYEQYF. CDR3 in DNA: TGTGCCAGCAGTTATTGGAATAGTCAGGGGGCCGTCTACGAGCAGTACTTC.

This clonotype occurred a few times. V gene TRBV24-1 combines with J gene TRBJ2-1; D is undetermined. Germline CDR1 KGHDR, CDR2 SFDVKD. The CDR3 contains 11 residues. Trimming stripped 1 base from V and 6 bases from J, with 0 bases between. This chain's CDR3 is CATSDFNEQFF. The CDR3 DNA follows: TGTGCCACCAGTGATTTCAATGAGCAGTTCTTC.

On this clonotype: Its ends do not fully match the called genes, so a read error is possible. The chain is built from TRBV29-1 and TRBJ2-7; D is perhaps TRBD2 (6 bases). Germline lookup yields CDR1 SQVTM and CDR2 ANQGSEA. This CDR3 comprises 13 residues. The CDR3 coding sequence is TGCAGCGTTGACAATGGGGGGTCCTACGAGCAGCACTTC. It encodes CSVDNGGSYEQHF.

The sample holds a few counts of this clonotype. V is TRBV6-1 and J is TRBJ1-5; 9 positions agree with TRBD1. The germline CDR1 and CDR2 sequences are MNHNS and SASEGT. V shed 1 base and J 0 bases; nucleotides not matched to a gene: 13. The CDR3 is 20 amino acids. The CDR3 loop reads CASSEGTSGTGKYSNQPQHF. The CDR3 DNA is TGTGCCAGCAGTGAAGGAACGTCCGGGACAGGGAAGTATAGCAATCAGCCCCAGCATTTT.

This clonotype was seen more than once but under ten times. Its ends do not fully match the called genes, so a read error is possible. CDR3 DNA sequence: TGTGCCAGCTCCTCGACAGGTCACTCCGACAATGAGCAGTTCTTC. It is translated as CASSSTGHSDNEQFF. The chain couples TRBV18 to TRBJ2-1; weak D call: TRBD1 (6 bases). Germline CDR1 is KGHSH and CDR2 is LQKENI. CDR3 length: 15 residues.

This clonotype was picked up many times. This chain links TRBV9 with TRBJ2-7; weak D call: TRBD2 (6 bases). CDR3 length equals 14 residues. In germline, CDR1 is SGDLS, CDR2 YYNGEE. Trimming left V 2 bases short and J 1 base short, with 10 bases between. The CDR3 DNA is TGTGCCAGCAGCGTCGTAGCGGAGTCCTACGAGCAGTACTTC. Translation: CASSVVAESYEQYF.

V and J are TRBV30 and TRBJ2-2; D uncertain. Per germline, CDR1 GTSNPN and CDR2 SVGIG (reference sequence). V gave up 2 bases and J gave up 4 bases, with 2 bases separating them. The CDR3 runs to 11 residues. In DNA, the CDR3 is TGTGCCTGGAGTAGCACCGGGGAGCTGTTTTTT. The encoded protein is CAWSSTGELFF.

This clonotype showed up just once. In DNA form, the CDR3 reads TGTGCCAGCAGTTACTCGGGACTAGCAACGATTGAGCAGTTCTTC. Protein: CASSYSGLATIEQFF. V is TRBV6-2 or TRBV6-3 and J is TRBJ2-1, with 9 nucleotides matching TRBD2. The CDR3 consists of 15 residues. The V gene's germline CDR1 is MNHEY and CDR2 SVGEGT. Trimming cost V 0 bases and J 9 bases; bases outside gene matches: 6.

This clonotype was observed at least ten times. V and J are TRBV20-1 and TRBJ2-7; the match to TRBD2 covers 11 bases. Germline V gene lookup returns CDR1 DFQATT and CDR2 SNEGSKA (reference sequence). There are 15 residues in the CDR3. V lost 3 bases, J lost 0 bases, and 4 bases stayed unmatched. Here the CDR3 DNA reads TGCAGTGCTAGCCGGACTAGCGGGTCCTCCTACGAGCAGTACTTC. The encoded protein is CSASRTSGSSYEQYF.

The sample holds a few counts of this clonotype. V usage is TRBV6-5 and J usage is TRBJ2-5; TRBD1 is a possible D gene (5 bases). V was cut by 0 bases and J by 5 bases, with 7 bases left in between. The CDR3 covers 13 residues. From germline, CDR1 is MNHEY and CDR2 SVGAGI. The CDR3 nucleotides read TGTGCCAGCAGTTACTCAGGGGTTGAGACCCAGTACTTC. Translated: CASSYSGVETQYF.

This clonotype has only a few counts. The chain combines TRBV7-6 with TRBJ2-1, with D perhaps TRBD2 (5 bases). V lost 0 bases and J 0 bases, leaving 9 bases between the germline ends. In germline, CDR1 is SGHVS, CDR2 FNYEAQ. The CDR3 has 16 residues. The CDR3 sequence: CASSLAPGDSYNEQFF. The DNA of the CDR3 is TGTGCCAGCAGCTTAGCGCCCGGGGACTCCTACAATGAGCAGTTCTTC. Variable domain in full (rest from reference TRBV7-6 and TRBJ2-1): GAGVSQSPRYKVTKRGQDVALRCDPISGHVSLYWYRQALGQGPEFLTYFNYEAQQDKSGLPNDRFSAERPEGSISTLTIQRTEQRDSAMYRCASSLAPGDSYNEQFFGPGTRLTVL.

A few counts support this clonotype. The chain uses TRBV7-3 and TRBJ2-1, with 9 bases identical to TRBD1. J gave up 8 bases and V 5 bases, and 16 bases lay outside the gene matches. Per germline, CDR1 SGHTA and CDR2 FQGTGA. CDR3 size: 17 residues. The CDR3 spells CASSPLTGGAPRDEQFF. The CDR3 DNA reads as TGTGCCAGCAGCCCACTGACAGGGGGTGCCCCACGGGATGAGCAGTTCTTC.

The CDR3 DNA reads TGCAGCGTTGAGTTCGGACAGGGCCCGGGGAACACTGAAGCTTTCTTT. Its translation is CSVEFGQGPGNTEAFF. This sequence joins TRBV29-1 and TRBJ1-1, with TRBD1 matching 8 bases. Germline CDR1 is SQVTM and CDR2 is ANQGSEA. V was clipped by 3 bases and J by 1 base; unmatched bases: 10. This CDR3 contains 16 residues. Full variable domain (rest looked up from reference TRBV29-1 and TRBJ1-1): SAVISQKPSRDICQRGTSLTIQCQVDSQVTMMFWYRQQPGQSLTLIATANQGSEATYESGFVIDKFPISRPNLTFSTLTVSNMSPEDSSIYLCSVEFGQGPGNTEAFFGQGTRLTVV.

This clonotype has a handful of counts. The chain couples TRBV4-2 to TRBJ2-3; TRBD2 agrees at 8 bases. CDR3 length: 16 residues. Germline CDR1 is LGHNA and CDR2 is YNFKEQ. J was trimmed by 2 bases and V by 1 base; bases with no gene match: 5. The CDR3 DNA reads as TGTGCCAGCAGCCAAGTCGTAGCGGGACCCACAGATACGCAGTATTTT. Translation: CASSQVVAGPTDTQYF.

This clonotype was counted a few times. The gene calls are TRBV20-1 and TRBJ1-1; the match to TRBD1 covers 8 bases. The J segment lost 1 base and the V segment lost 4 bases, leaving 8 bases of the junction unmatched. CDR3 length equals 15 residues. Germline V gene sequence: CDR1 DFQATT, CDR2 SNEGSKA (reference sequence). Here the CDR3 DNA reads TGCAGTGCTAAGGAGCCCGGGACAGGGAACACTGAAGCTTTCTTT. It is translated as CSAKEPGTGNTEAFF.

The rearrangement links TRBV9 to TRBJ2-5; TRBD2 agrees at 13 bases. Germline V CDR1 and CDR2: SGDLS, YYNGEE. With V trimmed by 3 bases and J by 5 bases, 4 bases remained unmatched. This CDR3 comprises 15 residues. For the CDR3, the DNA is TGTGCCAGCAGCGCACCGACTAGCGGGAGGGAGACCCAGTACTTC. This codes for CASSAPTSGRETQYF.

The rearrangement uses TRBV5-3 and TRBJ2-4; D remains unclear. TRBV5-3 is an open reading frame whose function is uncertain. V was shortened by 9 bases and J by 8 bases, with 21 bases between the two germline ends. The CDR3 is 14 residues long. In nucleotides, the CDR3 is TGTGCCATGAGCTCCGGGCTCCCCTCGGACATTCAGTACTTC. This codes for CAMSSGLPSDIQYF.

V gene TRBV21-1 combines with J gene TRBJ2-7; the table's D call of TRBD1 was not tested on the DNA. TRBV21-1 is noted as a pseudogene. This CDR3 contains 17 residues. The CDR3 here is CASSPDPMDLRGYEQYF. The DNA of the CDR3 is TGTGCCAGCAGCCCTGACCCAATGGATCTTCGGGGGTACGAGCAGTACTTC.

This clonotype showed up many times. The gene calls are TRBV6-1 and TRBJ2-5; D might be TRBD1 (6 bases). Trimming took off 6 bases at V and 2 bases at J, with 10 bases between the two ends. Germline V CDR1 and CDR2: MNHNS, SASEGT. The CDR3 has 13 residues. The CDR3 DNA is TGTGCCAGCAGAACACAGGGTCAAGAGACCCAGTACTTC. Residues: CASRTQGQETQYF.

The chain couples TRBV12-3 or TRBV12-4 to TRBJ2-5; a weak D match, TRBD1 (6 bases). Trimming removed 4 bases from V and 2 bases from J, with 8 bases in between. The CDR3 spans 13 residues. CDR3 region: CASSSRGQETQYF. The CDR3 DNA follows: TGTGCCAGCAGTTCCAGGGGTCAAGAGACCCAGTACTTC.

A few counts support this clonotype. V and J are TRBV2 and TRBJ2-3, with 9 bases aligning to TRBD2. V trimming: 8 bases; J trimming: 2 bases; junction bases outside the gene matches: 8. CDR1 and CDR2 from the germline V gene are SNHLY and FYNNEI. The CDR3 is 15 residues long. CDR3 sequence reads: CASDPGLASTDTQYF. As DNA, the CDR3 is TGTGCCAGCGATCCGGGACTAGCCTCCACAGATACGCAGTATTTT.

The chain has TRBV6-1 and TRBJ2-1; 11 bases agree with TRBD1. V gave up 7 bases and J gave up 5 bases; unmatched junction bases: 4. The CDR3 is 14 amino acids. Germline loops: CDR1 MNHNS, CDR2 SASEGT. CDR3 sequence (DNA): TGTGCCAGCACTGGGACAGGGGGTAACAATGAGCAGTTCTTC. Its translation: CASTGTGGNNEQFF.

This clonotype occurred many times. V usage is TRBV9 and J usage is TRBJ2-1, with D possibly being TRBD2 (6 bases). The ends were cut back, 3 bases at V and 1 base at J, with 11 bases in the middle. The CDR3 contains 15 residues. Germline V gives CDR1 SGDLS, CDR2 YYNGEE. CDR3 sequence (DNA): TGTGCCAGCAGCGCCTGGGGGGTATCCTACAATGAGCAGTTCTTC. It is translated as CASSAWGVSYNEQFF.

Only a few counts were recorded for this clonotype. The V gene is TRBV12-3 or TRBV12-4, the J gene TRBJ2-7, with 13 bases fitting TRBD2. V dropped 1 base and J dropped 7; count of bases not matched to a gene: 10. The CDR3 consists of 17 residues. CDR3 in DNA: TGTGCCAGCAGTTTAGGTGGACTAGCGGGAGAATCGGGGGAGCAGTACTTC. Its protein product is CASSLGGLAGESGEQYF.

The V gene is TRBV4-1, the J gene TRBJ1-5; no clear D. The CDR3 sequence is 14 residues long. V lost 0 bases and J lost 7, with 10 bases in between. The V gene's germline CDR1 is MGHRA and CDR2 YSYEKL. CDR3: CASSQENSFQPQHF. Here the CDR3 DNA reads TGCGCCAGCAGCCAAGAAAACAGTTTCCAGCCCCAGCATTTT.

J is TRBJ2-5 and V is TRBV28; no firm D call. Germline-derived CDR1 and CDR2 are MDHEN and SYDVKM. The CDR3 loop spans 14 amino acids. V lost 1 base and J 10 bases, leaving 16 bases between the germline ends. In DNA, the CDR3 is TGTGCCAGCAGTTTATCGGTATCCTCTTGGGACCAGTACTTC. This translates into CASSLSVSSWDQYF.